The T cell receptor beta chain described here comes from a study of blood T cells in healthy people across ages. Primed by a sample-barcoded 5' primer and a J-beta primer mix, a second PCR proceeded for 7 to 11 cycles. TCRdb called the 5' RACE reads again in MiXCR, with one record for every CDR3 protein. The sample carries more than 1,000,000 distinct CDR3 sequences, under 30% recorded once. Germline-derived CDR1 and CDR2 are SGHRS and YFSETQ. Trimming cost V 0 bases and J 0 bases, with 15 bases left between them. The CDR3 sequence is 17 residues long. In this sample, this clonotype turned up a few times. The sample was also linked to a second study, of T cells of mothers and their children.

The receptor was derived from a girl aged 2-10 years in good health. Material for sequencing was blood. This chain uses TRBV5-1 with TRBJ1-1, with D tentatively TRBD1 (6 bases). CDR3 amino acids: CASSLALGGFMNTEAFF. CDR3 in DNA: TGCGCCAGCAGCTTGGCCTTGGGGGGCTTTATGAACACTGAAGCTTTCTTT.